Listed below are T cell receptor beta chains from one sample, sequenced in a study of vaccination effects on CD4 cells after COVID-19. The method was immunoSEQ multiplex PCR; TCRdb's version includes in-frame clones alone and lacks a portion of them. Of some 61,000 clones in the sample, under 80% were seen once. Antigen specificity for these receptors is unknown. The starting material was CD4+ T cells from PBMCs cultured with HCoV-OC43 spike peptides, obtained after COVID-19 vaccination. Receptor source: a human donor who received a COVID-19 vaccine. Both conserved end residues are part of each CDR3. Each record gives: J gene, clone size, V gene, D gene, CDR3 protein, CDR3 DNA. A D gene is named only where the DNA matches it firmly. Not every row has a clone size; where given, it reads once, few, many or a size class.

J gene: TRBJ1-2
clone size: .
V gene: TRBV24-1
D gene: .
CDR3 protein: CATSDLRGGGYTF
CDR3 DNA: TGTGCCACCAGTGATTTACGAGGGGGTGGCTACACCTTC

J gene: TRBJ2-5
clone size: .
V gene: TRBV2
D gene: .
CDR3 protein: CASSAFGTETQYF
CDR3 DNA: TGTGCCAGCAGTGCCTTCGGGACGGAGACCCAGTACTTC

J gene: TRBJ2-5
clone size: .
V gene: TRBV7-9
D gene: TRBD2
CDR3 protein: CASTLADQETQYF
CDR3 DNA: TGTGCCAGCACCCTAGCGGACCAAGAGACCCAGTACTTC

J gene: TRBJ2-3
clone size: .
V gene: TRBV2
D gene: TRBD2
CDR3 protein: CASSGQGLAKDTQYF
CDR3 DNA: TGTGCCAGCAGTGGTCAGGGACTAGCGAAAGATACGCAGTATTTT

J gene: TRBJ1-5
clone size: few
V gene: TRBV7-9
D gene: TRBD1
CDR3 protein: CASSLWDSHPNQPQHF
CDR3 DNA: TGTGCCAGCAGCTTATGGGACAGCCACCCCAATCAGCCCCAGCATTTT

J gene: TRBJ2-5
clone size: .
V gene: TRBV3-1/TRBV3-2
D gene: TRBD1
CDR3 protein: CASSQDSSVGTGGYETQYF
CDR3 DNA: TGTGCCAGCAGCCAAGATTCAAGTGTAGGGACAGGGGGCTACGAGACCCAGTACTTC

J gene: TRBJ1-4
clone size: .
V gene: TRBV29-1
D gene: TRBD1
CDR3 protein: CSVPGTGANEKLFF
CDR3 DNA: TGCAGCGTACCCGGGACAGGGGCTAATGAAAAACTGTTTTTT

J gene: TRBJ1-5
clone size: .
V gene: TRBV5-6
D gene: .
CDR3 protein: CASSLRRSGNQPQHF
CDR3 DNA: TGTGCCAGCAGCTTGCGCAGGAGCGGCAATCAGCCCCAGCATTTT

J gene: TRBJ1-1
clone size: .
V gene: TRBV30
D gene: .
CDR3 protein: CAWTDGVNTEAFF
CDR3 DNA: TGTGCCTGGACCGACGGGGTGAATACTGAAGCTTTCTTT

J gene: TRBJ2-1
clone size: once
V gene: TRBV3-1/TRBV3-2
D gene: .
CDR3 protein: CASTGTRSGVGSYNEQFF
CDR3 DNA: TGTGCCAGCACAGGGACCAGGAGCGGTGTGGGTTCCTACAATGAGCAGTTCTTC

J gene: TRBJ2-2
clone size: .
V gene: TRBV5-1
D gene: .
CDR3 protein: CASSPRDRDTGELFF
CDR3 DNA: TGCGCCAGCAGCCCCCGGGATCGGGACACCGGGGAGCTGTTTTTT

J gene: TRBJ1-2
clone size: .
V gene: TRBV12-3/TRBV12-4
D gene: .
CDR3 protein: CASSLRHNYGYTF
CDR3 DNA: TGTGCCAGCAGTTTAAGACACAACTATGGCTACACCTTC

J gene: TRBJ1-1
clone size: .
V gene: TRBV7-3
D gene: .
CDR3 protein: CASSSGQNTEAFF
CDR3 DNA: TGTGCCAGCAGCTCAGGACAGAACACTGAAGCTTTCTTT

J gene: TRBJ1-4
clone size: .
V gene: TRBV5-1
D gene: TRBD1
CDR3 protein: CASSSGQGNEKLFF
CDR3 DNA: TGCGCCAGCAGCTCGGGACAGGGTAATGAAAAACTGTTTTTT

J gene: TRBJ2-2
clone size: .
V gene: TRBV29-1
D gene: .
CDR3 protein: CSVRPMNTGELFF
CDR3 DNA: TGCAGCGTCCGACCCATGAACACCGGGGAGCTGTTTTTT